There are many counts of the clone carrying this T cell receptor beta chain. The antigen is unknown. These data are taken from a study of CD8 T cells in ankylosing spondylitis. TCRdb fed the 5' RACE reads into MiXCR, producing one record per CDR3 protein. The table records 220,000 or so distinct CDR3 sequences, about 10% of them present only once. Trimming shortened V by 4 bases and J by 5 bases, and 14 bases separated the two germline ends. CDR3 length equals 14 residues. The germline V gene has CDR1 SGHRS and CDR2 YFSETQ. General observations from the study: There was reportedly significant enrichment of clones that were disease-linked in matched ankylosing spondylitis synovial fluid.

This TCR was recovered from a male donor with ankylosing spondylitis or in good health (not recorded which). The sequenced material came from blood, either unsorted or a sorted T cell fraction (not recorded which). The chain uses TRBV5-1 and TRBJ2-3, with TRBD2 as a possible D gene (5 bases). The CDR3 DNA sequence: TGCGCCAGCAGCCCGGACTCAAATGTAGATACGCAGTATTTT. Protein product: CASSPDSNVDTQYF.